This record looks at one T cell receptor (beta chain) sequence and its context. No antigen is known for it. The data are from a study of cytotoxic CD8 clonotypes in ibrutinib-treated CLL. For the study at large: The taking of response samples occurred after a median 12 months of treatment, with a range of 6 to 36. Samples yielded averages of 250,000 or so productive templates and tens of thousands of productive rearrangements.

With sequencing, the targeted depth ranged from 1 in 200,000 to 1 in 1 million T cells. TCRdb's table, derived via immunoSEQ multiplex PCR, lists solely in-frame clones and lacks some. The table shows more than 60,000 clones, with roughly 80% occurring only once. General study findings and limits: Relative to age-matched healthy donors, clonality at baseline was higher, and it tracked circulating CD8+ T-cell counts.

The germline gives CDR1 SGHAT, CDR2 FQNNGV. With 4 bases clipped from V and 3 bases from J, the junction kept 10 bases outside the gene matches. The CDR3 has 16 amino acids. The chain is built from TRBV11-2 and TRBJ2-7; 9 bases are shared with TRBD2. The TCR comes from a human donor with chronic lymphocytic leukemia. The sample here was PBMCs, taken after 24 months of ibrutinib treatment. The CDR3 DNA reads as TGTGCCAGCAGCTCATTGCGTGGTAGCGGGAGCTACGAGCAGTACTTC. Its translation: CASSSLRGSGSYEQYF.